This T cell receptor beta chain is from a study of blood T cell repertoires in COVID-19. Overall study context: Spain, Italy and the United States supplied samples that represented acute and convalescent COVID-19.

This clone has only one observation. Original processing methods: It was from reference gene primer amplification that nucleated cell counts were estimated. Assay: immunoSEQ multiplex PCR; the TCRdb copy retains only in-frame clones and omits some. V, J and clone size derive from that table, while D and trimming were established from the DNA sequence. The sample carries fewer than 15,000 clones, roughly 89% recorded once. Germline values: CDR1 MRHNA, CDR2 SNTAGT. Trimming stripped 2 bases from V and 4 bases from J, with 11 bases between. The CDR3 runs to 14 residues. Sequenced: peripheral blood. This clonotype was obtained from a human donor with active COVID-19. The donor label of this sample is uncertain. The chain is built from TRBV6-4 and TRBJ1-2; D is undetermined. Here the CDR3 reads CASSDLPPVYGYTF. In DNA, the CDR3 is TGTGCCAGCAGTGACCTGCCCCCAGTCTATGGCTACACCTTC.